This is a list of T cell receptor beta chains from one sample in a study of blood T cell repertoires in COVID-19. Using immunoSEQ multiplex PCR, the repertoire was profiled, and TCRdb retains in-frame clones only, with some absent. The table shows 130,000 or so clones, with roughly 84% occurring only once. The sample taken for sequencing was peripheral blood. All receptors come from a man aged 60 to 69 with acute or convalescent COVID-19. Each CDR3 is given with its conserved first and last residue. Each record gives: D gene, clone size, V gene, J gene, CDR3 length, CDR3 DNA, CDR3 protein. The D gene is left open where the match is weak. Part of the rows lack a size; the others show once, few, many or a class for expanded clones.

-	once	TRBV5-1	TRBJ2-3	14	TGCGCCAGCAGATCGTTCGGGGGCACAGATACGCAGTATTTT	CASRSFGGTDTQYF
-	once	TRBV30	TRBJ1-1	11	TGTGCCTGGAGTGCCCGCACTGAAGCTTTCTTT	CAWSARTEAFF
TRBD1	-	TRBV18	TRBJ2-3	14	TGTGCCAGCTCACCGAGGGGGCACACAGATACGCAGTATTTT	CASSPRGHTDTQYF
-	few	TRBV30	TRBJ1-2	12	TGTGCCTGGAGTCCGAGCTGGGCTGGCTACACCTTC	CAWSPSWAGYTF
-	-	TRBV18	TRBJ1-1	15	TGTGCCAGCTCGTTCAGGGGTATGGTGGACACTGAAGCTTTCTTT	CASSFRGMVDTEAFF
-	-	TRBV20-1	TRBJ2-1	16	TGCAGTGCTAGTGTGCGTGCTAGCAAAGCCTACAATGAGCAGTTCTTC	CSASVRASKAYNEQFF
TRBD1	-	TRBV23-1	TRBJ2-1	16	TGCGCCAGCAGTCAAGTCCCGGGACAGGTATGGGATGAGCAGTTCTTC	CASSQVPGQVWDEQFF
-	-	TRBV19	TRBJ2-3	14	TGTGCCACCTCTCTACTAGATAGCACAGATACGCAGTATTTT	CATSLLDSTDTQYF
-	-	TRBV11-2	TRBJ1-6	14	TGTGCCAGCAGCTTAACCGGTCGGGATTCACCCCTCCACTTT	CASSLTGRDSPLHF
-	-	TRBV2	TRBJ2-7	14	TGTGCCAGCAGTGACCCCTCTAGAACCTACGAGCAGTACTTC	CASSDPSRTYEQYF
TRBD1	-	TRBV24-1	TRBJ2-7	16	TGTGCCACCAGTGATTCCCGGACAGGGGTATCCTACGAGCAGTACTTC	CATSDSRTGVSYEQYF
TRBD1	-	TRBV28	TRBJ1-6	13	TGTGCCAGCAGTTACTCTTCGGACAGGGTAGATTACTTT	CASSYSSDRVDYF
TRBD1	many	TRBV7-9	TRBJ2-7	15	TGTGCCAGCAGCTTAGTGGGTCAGGGGGTAGGCGAGCAGTACTTC	CASSLVGQGVGEQYF
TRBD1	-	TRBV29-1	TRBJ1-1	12	TGCAGCGTGGACAGGGTGAACACTGAAGCTTTCTTT	CSVDRVNTEAFF
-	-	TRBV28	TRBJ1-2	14	TGTGCCAGCAGTTTTGGGTCAGGGATAAATGGCTACACCTTC	CASSFGSGINGYTF
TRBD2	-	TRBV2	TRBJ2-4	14	TGTGCCAGCGGGGCGAGCGGGGGGGAGAACATTCAGTACTTC	CASGASGGENIQYF
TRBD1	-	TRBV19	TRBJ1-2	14	TGTGCCAGTAGTGGGGACAGGGCCAACTATGGCTACACCTTC	CASSGDRANYGYTF
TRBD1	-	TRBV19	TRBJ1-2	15	TGTGCCATTTCTGGACAGGGGGCTTTACCGGGAGGCTACACCTTC	CAISGQGALPGGYTF
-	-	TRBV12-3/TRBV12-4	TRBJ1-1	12	TGTGCCAGCAGTCCCCCCGGACACGAAGCTTTCTTT	CASSPPGHEAFF
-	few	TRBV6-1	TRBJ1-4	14	TGTGCCAGCAGTGAAGAGGCAGGGACTAGAAAACTGTTTTTT	CASSEEAGTRKLFF
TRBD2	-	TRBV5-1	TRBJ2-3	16	TGCGCCAGCAGCCGAGGGACTAGCGGGGTCACAGATACGCAGTATTTT	CASSRGTSGVTDTQYF
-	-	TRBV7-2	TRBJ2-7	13	TGTGCCAGCAGCTCCCTACCCCGGGAAGAGCAGTACTTC	CASSSLPREEQYF
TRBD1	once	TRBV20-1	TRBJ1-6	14	TGCAGTGCTAGTGGGGACAGGGAGGGTTCACCCCTCCACTTT	CSASGDREGSPLHF
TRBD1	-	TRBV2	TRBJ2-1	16	TGTGCCAGCAGTGTAGGGACAGGGAGCTCCTACAATGAGCAGTTCTTC	CASSVGTGSSYNEQFF
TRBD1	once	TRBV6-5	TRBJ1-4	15	TGTGCCAGCAGGGACCGACAGGGGGTGGTTGAAAAACTGTTTTTT	CASRDRQGVVEKLFF
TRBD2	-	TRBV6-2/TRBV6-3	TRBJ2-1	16	TGTGCCAGCAGTTATACTAGCGGGAGGATAAGCAATGAGCAGTTCTTC	CASSYTSGRISNEQFF
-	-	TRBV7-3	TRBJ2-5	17	TGTGCCAGCAGCTTAGGTCCAGGACGGGGTGAGGTCGAGACCCAGTACTTC	CASSLGPGRGEVETQYF
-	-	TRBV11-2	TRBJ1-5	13	TGTGCCAGCAGCTCACAGAGCAATCAGCCCCAGCATTTT	CASSSQSNQPQHF
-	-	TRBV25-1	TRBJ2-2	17	TGTGCCAGCAGTGAACCATTGGTGGCCAGGGGGGTTGGGGAGCTGTTTTTT	CASSEPLVARGVGELFF
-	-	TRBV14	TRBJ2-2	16	TGTGCCAGCAGCCAAGGTTTTAGGGGAGGCACCGGGGAGCTGTTTTTT	CASSQGFRGGTGELFF
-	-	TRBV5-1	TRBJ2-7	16	TGCGCCAGCAGCTTGGTAATTCAGGTCCCCGGCTACGAGCAGTACTTC	CASSLVIQVPGYEQYF
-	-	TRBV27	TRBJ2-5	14	TGTGCCAGCAGTTTAGCGGGACAGCAAGAGACCCAGTACTTC	CASSLAGQQETQYF
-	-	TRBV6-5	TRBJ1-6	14	TGTGCCAGCAGTTCCTATAGTAGCGGCTCACCCCTCCACTTT	CASSSYSSGSPLHF
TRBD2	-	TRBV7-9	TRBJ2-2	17	TGTGCCAGCAGACAAAGGACTAGCGGACTCAACACCGGGGAGCTGTTTTTT	CASRQRTSGLNTGELFF
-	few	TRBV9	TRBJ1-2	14	TGTGCCAGCAGCCCCCGGTGGGGCCGTAGAGGCTACACCTTC	CASSPRWGRRGYTF
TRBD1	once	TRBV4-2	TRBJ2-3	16	TGTGCCAGCAGCCATGGGACAGAAGGGAGCACAGATACGCAGTATTTT	CASSHGTEGSTDTQYF
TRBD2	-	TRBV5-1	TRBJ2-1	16	TGCGCCAGCAGCTTGTCCCCTAGCGGGAGAAGCGATGAGCAGTTCTTC	CASSLSPSGRSDEQFF
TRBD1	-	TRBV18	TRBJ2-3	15	TGTGCCAGCTCACCAGGGACAGGGGTGCCAGATACGCAGTATTTT	CASSPGTGVPDTQYF
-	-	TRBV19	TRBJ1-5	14	TGTGCCAGTAGTACCAACAGGGACGATCAGCCCCAGCATTTT	CASSTNRDDQPQHF
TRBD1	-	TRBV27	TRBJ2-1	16	TGTGCCAGCAGTTTCCGACAGGGAAGCTCCTACAATGAGCAGTTCTTC	CASSFRQGSSYNEQFF
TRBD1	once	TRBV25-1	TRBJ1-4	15	TGTGCCAGCAGCGCAAGGGACAGGGAGAATGAAAAACTGTTTTTT	CASSARDRENEKLFF
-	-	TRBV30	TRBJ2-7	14	TGTGCCTCCGGAAACCGGACAGACTCCTACGAGCAGTACTTC	CASGNRTDSYEQYF
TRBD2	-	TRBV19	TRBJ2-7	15	TGTGCCAGTAGGACGACTAGCGGGGGGCTGGGGGAGCAGTACTTC	CASRTTSGGLGEQYF
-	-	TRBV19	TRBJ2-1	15	TGTGCCAGTAGTATTTCGGTTCGGGCCTACAATGAGCAGTTCTTC	CASSISVRAYNEQFF
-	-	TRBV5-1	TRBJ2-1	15	TGCGCCAGCAGCTTGGTGGGCAGCACCTACAATGAGCAGTTCTTC	CASSLVGSTYNEQFF
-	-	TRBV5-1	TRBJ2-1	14	TGCGCCAGCAGCGTCTGGAGGAGCGGTAATGAGCAGTTCTTC	CASSVWRSGNEQFF
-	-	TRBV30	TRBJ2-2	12	TGTGCCTGGAGTGCACAGGGCCGGGAGCTGTTTTTT	CAWSAQGRELFF
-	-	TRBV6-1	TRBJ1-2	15	TGTGCCAGCAGTGACCGCCTCCGGGGTAACTATGGCTACACCTTC	CASSDRLRGNYGYTF
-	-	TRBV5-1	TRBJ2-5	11	TGCGCCAGCCGGGTTGGAGAGACCCAGTACTTC	CASRVGETQYF
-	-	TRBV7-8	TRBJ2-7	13	TGTGCCAGCAGCTTGAGGCAGGGTCACGAGCAGTACTTC	CASSLRQGHEQYF
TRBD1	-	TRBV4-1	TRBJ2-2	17	TGCGCCAGCAGCCACTCGACAGGGGGCGCACGGGTCGGGGAGCTGTTTTTT	CASSHSTGGARVGELFF
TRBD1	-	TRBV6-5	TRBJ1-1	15	TGTGCCAGCAGTTACTTTCGAACAGGGGAGAGGAGAGCTTTCTTT	CASSYFRTGERRAFF
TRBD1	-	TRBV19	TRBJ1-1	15	TGTGCCAGTAGTACGTTAGGGACAGCAAACACTGAAGCTTTCTTT	CASSTLGTANTEAFF
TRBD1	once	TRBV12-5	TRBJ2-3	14	TGTGCTAGCAGACAGGGGGGATTGACAGATACGCAGTATTTT	CASRQGGLTDTQYF
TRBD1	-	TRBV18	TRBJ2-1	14	TGTGCCAGCTCGGCAGGGGGCTCCTACAATGAGCAGTTCTTC	CASSAGGSYNEQFF
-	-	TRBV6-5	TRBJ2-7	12	TGTGCCAGCACCGACCTTAGCAACGAGCAGTACTTC	CASTDLSNEQYF
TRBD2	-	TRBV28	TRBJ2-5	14	TGTGCCAGCAGTTTCACTAGCGGGCAAGAGACCCAGTACTTC	CASSFTSGQETQYF
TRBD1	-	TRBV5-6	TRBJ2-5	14	TGTGCCAGCAGTTGGGACAGGGGTGGCGAGACCCAGTACTTC	CASSWDRGGETQYF
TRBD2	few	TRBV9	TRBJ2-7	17	TGTGCCAGCAGCCGGACTAGCGGGGGGGAAGGTTCCTACGAGCAGTACTTC	CASSRTSGGEGSYEQYF